The 8 T cell receptor beta chains presented below share a single source sample, sequenced in a study of low-dose radiotherapy and immunotherapy resistance in tumors. Time point: before trial treatment. First-strand cDNA used TRAV- and TRBV-specific primers, covering alpha and beta chains. It was with a constant-region primer and a V-primer adapter that TCRs were amplified over roughly 19 PCR cycles. TCRdb reanalysed the reads using MiXCR and keeps one entry per CDR3 protein. The table shows around 68,000 distinct CDR3 sequences, with around 27% occurring only once. Sequences were derived from PBMCs, sampled before treatment. The receptors here all came from a male donor with rectosigmoid adenocarcinoma.

This clonotype was counted ten times or more. V usage is TRBV5-8 and J usage is TRBJ2-5; 7 bases are shared with TRBD1. After removal of 1 base from V and 5 bases from J, the junction contained 2 bases not matched to a gene. This CDR3 is built from 13 residues. The germline V gene encodes CDR1 SGHTS and CDR2 YDEGEE. The CDR3 is CASSLTGDETQYF. CDR3 sequence (DNA): TGTGCCAGCAGCTTGACAGGGGACGAGACCCAGTACTTC.

This clonotype was detected many times. The chain joins TRBV29-1 to TRBJ2-1; 10 bases line up with TRBD2. Losses at the gene ends were 7 bases for V and 8 bases for J; bases not matched to a gene: 14. The germline V gene has CDR1 SQVTM and CDR2 ANQGSEA. This CDR3 is 15 amino acids long. Written as DNA, the CDR3 is TGCAGCGCCGCTCCACTAGCGGGGCCTAGGGATGAGCAGTTCTTC. Its protein product is CSAAPLAGPRDEQFF.

A note on this clonotype: A junction end diverges from the germline sequence, so it may reflect a read error. The chain carries TRBV5-3 and TRBJ2-2; D ambiguous. TRBV5-3 counts as an open reading frame of uncertain function. The CDR3 covers 13 residues. CDR3 loop: CASSFMVSGELFF. The CDR3, as DNA: TGTGCCAGCAGCTTTATGGTGTCCGGGGAGCTGTTTTTT.

Worth noting for this clonotype: This likely stems from a read error, as it lies one base from a far larger clone. The rearrangement joins TRBV7-3 to TRBJ2-1; the match to TRBD2 covers 10 bases. The germline V gene encodes CDR1 SGHTA and CDR2 FQGTGA. V lost 6 bases to trimming and J lost 10 bases; unmatched junction nucleotides: 12. The CDR3 is 15 residues long. DNA of the CDR3: TGTGCCAGCAGTCCGACTAGCGGGTCCTCCTACGAGCAGTTCTTC. It encodes CASSPTSGSSYEQFF.

In its sample, this clonotype was seen many times. The chain links TRBV7-2 to TRBJ2-1; D perhaps matches TRBD1 (5 bases). Trimming removed 5 bases from V and 12 bases from J, with 17 bases in between. The CDR3 sequence is 13 residues long. Germline values: CDR1 SGHTA, CDR2 FQGNSA. The chain's CDR3 is CASSLSGQGGQFF. For the CDR3, the DNA is TGTGCCAGCAGCCTTAGTGGGCAGGGCGGGCAGTTCTTC.

This clonotype is a singleton in its sample. This probably arose from a read error, given a far larger clone one base away. The chain employs TRBV6-2 or TRBV6-3 and TRBJ2-4, with D possibly being TRBD1 or TRBD2 (6 bases each). The CDR3 has 16 residues. Germline CDR1 MNHEY, CDR2 SVGEGT. CDR3 loop: CGSSLKGGTTVNIQYF. The CDR3, as DNA: TGTGGCAGCAGCCTCAAGGGCGGGACAACGGTAAACATTCAGTACTTC.

This clonotype was found many times. The gene calls are TRBV28 and TRBJ2-1, with TRBD2 matching 13 bases. Germline CDR1 and CDR2: MDHEN and SYDVKM. V trimming: 2 bases; J trimming: 0 bases; junction bases outside the gene matches: 10. The CDR3 consists of 20 residues. For the CDR3, the DNA is TGTGCCAGCAGTTTAGTCCGACTAGCGGGAGGCCCGAGCTCCTACAATGAGCAGTTCTTC. The encoded protein is CASSLVRLAGGPSSYNEQFF. The entire variable domain, with the rest obtained from reference TRBV28 and TRBJ2-1, is as follows: DVKVTQSSRYLVKRTGEKVFLECVQDMDHENMFWYRQDPGLGLRLIYFSYDVKMKEKGDIPEGYSVSREKKERFSLILESASTNQTSMYLCASSLVRLAGGPSSYNEQFFGPGTRLTVL.

This chain joins TRBV6-1 and TRBJ2-3; 7 nucleotides agree with TRBD2. The CDR3 extends over 15 amino acids. Germline assignment: CDR1 MNHNS and CDR2 SASEGT. Losses at the gene ends were 3 bases for V and 2 bases for J; bases not matched to a gene: 5. The CDR3 DNA is TGTGCCAGCAGTGAGGTTAGCGGGTTCACAGATACGCAGTATTTT. Protein: CASSEVSGFTDTQYF.